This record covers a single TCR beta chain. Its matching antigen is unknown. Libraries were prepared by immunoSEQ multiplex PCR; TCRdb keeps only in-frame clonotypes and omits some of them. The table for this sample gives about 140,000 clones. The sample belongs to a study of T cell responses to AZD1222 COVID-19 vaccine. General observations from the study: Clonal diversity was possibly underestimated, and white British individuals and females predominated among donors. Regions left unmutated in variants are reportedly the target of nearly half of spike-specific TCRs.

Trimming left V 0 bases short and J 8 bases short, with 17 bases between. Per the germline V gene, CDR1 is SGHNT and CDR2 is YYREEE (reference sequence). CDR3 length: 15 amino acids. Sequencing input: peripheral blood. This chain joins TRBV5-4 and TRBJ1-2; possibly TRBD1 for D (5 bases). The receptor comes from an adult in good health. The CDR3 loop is CASSLGRDLVGGYTF. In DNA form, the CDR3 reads TGTGCCAGCAGCTTGGGCCGGGACTTGGTCGGGGGCTACACCTTC.